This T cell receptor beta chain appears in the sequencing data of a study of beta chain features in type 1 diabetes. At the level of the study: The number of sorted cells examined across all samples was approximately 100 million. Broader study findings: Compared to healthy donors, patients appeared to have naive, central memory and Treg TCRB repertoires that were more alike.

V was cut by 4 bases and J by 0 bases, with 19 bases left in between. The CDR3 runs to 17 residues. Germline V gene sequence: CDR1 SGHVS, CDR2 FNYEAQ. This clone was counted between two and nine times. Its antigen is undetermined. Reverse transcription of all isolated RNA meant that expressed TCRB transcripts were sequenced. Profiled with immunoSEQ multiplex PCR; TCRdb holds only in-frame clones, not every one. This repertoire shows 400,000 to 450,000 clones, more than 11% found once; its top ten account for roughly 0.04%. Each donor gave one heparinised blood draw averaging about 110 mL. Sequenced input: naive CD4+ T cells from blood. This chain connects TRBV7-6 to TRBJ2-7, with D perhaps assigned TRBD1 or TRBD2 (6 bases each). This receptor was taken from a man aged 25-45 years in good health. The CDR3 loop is CASSSVGGSISSYEQYF. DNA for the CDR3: TGTGCCAGCAGCTCTGTCGGGGGCTCGATAAGCTCCTACGAGCAGTACTTC.